What follows are 3 T cell receptor beta chains derived from one specimen sequenced in a study of T-cell reconstitution after alpha-beta-depleted transplantation in children. It was with unique molecular identifiers that the TCRbeta library was prepared. TCRdb reprocessed the PCR reads via MiXCR and lists one record per CDR3 protein. The sample lists approximately 490,000 distinct CDR3 sequences; roughly a tenth were seen once. The source was PBMCs, collected before TCRalphabeta/CD19-depleted stem cell transplant. All receptors come from a child aged 2 to 15 with inherited bone marrow failure, due to receive a stem cell transplant.

This clonotype came up a few times. The chain links TRBV2 to TRBJ1-4; D is unresolved. Trimming cost V 4 bases and J 8 bases, with 14 bases left between them. The germline V gene encodes CDR1 SNHLY and CDR2 FYNNEI. The CDR3 has 14 amino acids. The CDR3 DNA reads TGTGCCAGCAGTGTAGTCCGGGCGGAGGAAAAACTGTTTTTT. It encodes CASSVVRAEEKLFF.

This clonotype has ten or more counts. The chain joins TRBV29-1 to TRBJ2-1, with D possibly being TRBD2 (5 bases). The CDR3 loop spans 12 amino acids. Trimming stripped 5 bases from V and 8 bases from J, with 13 bases between. Germline V lookup: CDR1 SQVTM, CDR2 ANQGSEA. The CDR3: CSVLGKPDEQFF. In DNA, the CDR3 is TGCAGCGTTCTCGGGAAACCCGATGAGCAGTTCTTC.

CDR3 DNA sequence: TGTGCCAGCAGTCCACTTCCGTACAATGAGCAGTTCTTC. Translated, it gives CASSPLPYNEQFF. The V gene is TRBV5-4, the J gene TRBJ2-1; the D is unclear. Germline CDR1 and CDR2: SGHNT and YYREEE (reference sequence). V was cut by 5 bases and J by 4 bases, with 10 bases left in between. CDR3 size: 13 residues.